Presented here are 20 T cell receptor beta chains from one specimen sequenced in a study of early T cells in non-severe SARS-CoV-2 infection. Each CDR3 protein gets one entry after TCRdb re-called the 5' RACE reads with MiXCR. The top ten clones hold 3.4% of a sample with some 73,000 distinct CDR3 sequences, approximately 12% of them seen once. Sequencing used whole blood. The source of these receptors is an adult who was a healthcare worker with PCR-confirmed SARS-CoV-2 infection or an uninfected control (not recorded which).

This clonotype was counted ten times or more. The chain has TRBV23-1 and TRBJ2-1; 9 bases match TRBD2. TRBV23-1 is annotated as an ORF whose role is uncertain. J gave up 7 bases and V 6 bases, and 7 bases lay outside the gene matches. This CDR3 has 14 amino acids. The CDR3 region has the DNA TGCGCCAGCAGGCCTGGGACTAGCAAGAATGAGCAGTTCTTC. Its translation: CASRPGTSKNEQFF.

The rearrangement uses TRBV12-3 or TRBV12-4 and TRBJ1-1; D call uncertain. The CDR3 has 13 residues. Trimming removed 7 bases at V and 6 bases at J, with 15 bases between. For the CDR3, the DNA is TGTGCCAGCAATCCCGGACTCTCCCCTGAAGCTTTCTTT. Translated, it gives CASNPGLSPEAFF.

The chain is built from TRBV24-1 and TRBJ2-3; D ambiguous. There are 15 residues in the CDR3. CDR1 is KGHDR and CDR2 is SFDVKD in the germline V gene. The ends were cut back, 3 bases at V and 2 bases at J, with 11 bases in the middle. CDR3 in amino acids: CATSDRTDNTDTQYF. Here the CDR3 DNA reads TGTGCCACCAGTGATCGGACGGATAACACAGATACGCAGTATTTT.

In this sample, this clonotype turned up a few times. The chain couples TRBV5-1 to TRBJ2-5; D unresolved. The CDR3 is 12 residues long. CDR1 is SGHRS, CDR2 YFSETQ, per germline. Trimming removed 1 base from V and 2 bases from J, with 3 bases in between. DNA of the CDR3: TGCGCCAGCAGCTTGTCGCAAGAGACCCAGTACTTC. Translated: CASSLSQETQYF.

This clonotype was observed many times. The chain links TRBV5-1 to TRBJ2-1; 8 bases map to TRBD2. The CDR3 length is 17 residues. The V gene's germline CDR1 is SGHRS and CDR2 YFSETQ. V lost 1 base and J lost 9; bases outside the gene matches: 15. CDR3 nucleotides: TGCGCCAGCAGCTTGTTAGCGGGAAGGGCGGCCAGTGGTGAGCAGTTCTTC. It translates to CASSLLAGRAASGEQFF.

In its sample, this clonotype was seen a few times. The chain employs TRBV5-5 and TRBJ2-3; D may match TRBD1 or TRBD2 (5 bases each). The CDR3 spans 14 residues. CDR1 and CDR2 (germline): SGHKS, YYEKEE (reference sequence). Trimming pared 0 bases from V and 8 bases from J, leaving 13 bases between. The CDR3 sequence: CASSLAGSLFTQYF. The CDR3 DNA is TGTGCCAGCAGCTTGGCAGGGAGTCTTTTTACGCAGTATTTT.

V usage is TRBV12-3 or TRBV12-4 and J usage is TRBJ1-3; no clear D gene. This CDR3 contains 13 residues. V was trimmed by 1 base and J by 11 bases, leaving 12 bases between them. As DNA, the CDR3 is TGTGCCAGCAGTTTAGTTGCGGTCCGGGCCATATATTTT. Translating gives CASSLVAVRAIYF.

This clonotype came up a few times. The V call is TRBV7-9, the J call TRBJ2-6; D is uncertain. CDR3 length: 13 residues. Germline V gene lookup returns CDR1 SEHNR and CDR2 FQNEAQ (reference sequence). The V gene lost 3 bases and the J gene lost 4 bases, with 4 bases spanning the gap. In DNA, the CDR3 is TGTGCCAGCAGCTTTGTGGGGGCCAACGTCCTGACTTTC. It codes for CASSFVGANVLTF.

The table lists this clonotype with a few counts. The V gene is TRBV20-1, the J gene TRBJ2-5, with 7 bases identical to TRBD1. The germline V gene encodes CDR1 DFQATT and CDR2 SNEGSKA (reference sequence). J lost 5 bases, V lost 4 bases, and 7 bases had no gene match. CDR3 length: 13 amino acids. CDR3 residues: CSAIARDSETQYF. As DNA, the CDR3 is TGCAGTGCTATCGCCCGGGACAGTGAGACCCAGTACTTC.

This clonotype has just a few counts. V is TRBV5-1 and J is TRBJ2-6; D not resolved. Between the trimmed V and J ends, which lost 4 bases and 0 bases, there was a span of 14 bases. The CDR3 runs 17 residues. The V gene's germline CDR1 is SGHRS and CDR2 YFSETQ. CDR3 protein: CASSPQPINSGANVLTF. The CDR3 bases are TGCGCCAGCAGCCCACAGCCGATCAACTCTGGGGCCAACGTCCTGACTTTC.

The chain joins TRBV4-2 to TRBJ2-1, with D perhaps being TRBD1 or TRBD2 (5 bases each). CDR3 size: 15 residues. Germline lookup yields CDR1 LGHNA and CDR2 YNFKEQ. With 1 base removed from V and 2 bases from J, the gap between germline ends came to 9 bases. The CDR3 bases are TGTGCCAGCAGCCAAGGGGGGTTAACCTACAATGAGCAGTTCTTC. It yields the protein CASSQGGLTYNEQFF.

This clonotype was picked up one time. CDR3: CSAVDIYGYTF. CDR3 bases: TGCAGCGCTGTGGACATCTATGGCTACACCTTC. The rearrangement joins TRBV29-1 to TRBJ1-2; a possible D gene is TRBD1 (5 bases). Trimming removed 7 bases from V and 4 bases from J, with 10 bases in between. The germline CDR1 and CDR2 sequences are SQVTM and ANQGSEA. The CDR3 consists of 11 residues.

This chain uses TRBV20-1 with TRBJ2-3; D is uncertain. V was cut by 6 bases and J by 1 base, with 11 bases left in between. Per germline, CDR1 DFQATT and CDR2 SNEGSKA (reference sequence). The length of the CDR3 is 13 residues. The CDR3, as DNA: TGCAGTGCCCCCCAGCCGGGCACAGATACGCAGTATTTT. Its protein is CSAPQPGTDTQYF.

The V call is TRBV29-1, the J call TRBJ2-1; 8 bases are shared with TRBD1. Germline CDR1 and CDR2: SQVTM and ANQGSEA. V gave up 8 bases and J gave up 4 bases; unmatched junction bases: 7. The length of the CDR3 is 13 residues. CDR3 nucleotide sequence: TGCAGCTGGGGACAGGACATATACAATGAGCAGTTCTTC. It specifies CSWGQDIYNEQFF.

This clonotype occurred many times. The chain recombines TRBV6-1 with TRBJ2-1; TRBD2 matches 14 bases. Trimming took 7 bases from V and 2 from J; bases not matched to a gene: 13. The CDR3 is 19 residues long. The V gene's germline CDR1 is MNHNS and CDR2 SASEGT. CDR3 coding DNA: TGTGCCAGCACCCCCCCCGGGACTAGCGGGAGAGTAACCTACAATGAGCAGTTCTTC. This codes for CASTPPGTSGRVTYNEQFF.

This clonotype was seen only a few times. The chain has TRBV5-1 and TRBJ1-1, with D possibly being TRBD1 (6 bases). V was clipped by 3 bases and J by 1 base, with 10 bases between them. The CDR3 covers 14 residues. In germline, CDR1 is SGHRS, CDR2 YFSETQ. The CDR3 sequence: CASSSGQPNTEAFF. The DNA of the CDR3 is TGCGCCAGCAGCTCCGGACAGCCGAACACTGAAGCTTTCTTT.

Ten or more counts support this clonotype. The chain couples TRBV29-1 to TRBJ2-7; 9 bases align to TRBD2. The CDR3 is made up of 15 amino acids. V shed 4 bases and J 0 bases; nucleotides not matched to a gene: 7. Germline V gene lookup returns CDR1 SQVTM and CDR2 ANQGSEA. The CDR3 bases are TGCAGCGTTGCCCTAGCGGGGAGGAGCTCCTACGAGCAGTACTTC. It is translated as CSVALAGRSSYEQYF.

In its sample, this clonotype was seen a few times. This rearrangement joins TRBV12-3 or TRBV12-4 to TRBJ2-7, with D tentatively TRBD2 (5 bases). Trimming stripped 3 bases from V and 4 bases from J, with 13 bases between. CDR3 length equals 14 residues. The CDR3 DNA is TGTGCCAGCAGTTTGGAGTGGGGAGCGTACGAGCAGTACTTC. Translated, it gives CASSLEWGAYEQYF.

The V and J genes are TRBV12-3 or TRBV12-4 and TRBJ1-5; weak D call: TRBD1 (5 bases). The CDR3 sequence is 14 residues long. V was clipped by 6 bases and J by 4 bases, with 13 bases between them. Here the CDR3 DNA reads TGTGCCAGCAGATCCCGGGACGTAAATCAGCCCCAGCATTTT. It specifies CASRSRDVNQPQHF.

This chain joins TRBV5-1 and TRBJ2-1; the D is unclear. Germline CDR1 and CDR2: SGHRS and YFSETQ. V was cut by 2 bases and J by 10 bases, with 13 bases left in between. The CDR3 is 13 residues long. CDR3 coding DNA: TGCGCCAGCAGCTTTACCCAAGCCCAAGAGCAGTTCTTC. This translates into CASSFTQAQEQFF.